One sample yielded the 21 T cell receptor beta chains listed below, sequenced in a study of T cell changes during pregnancy in multiple sclerosis. Repertoires were generated with immunoSEQ multiplex PCR, while TCRdb's copy carries only in-frame clones and drops some. Among tens of thousands of clones listed, approximately 88% were seen once. This sample comprised peripheral blood, obtained in the first trimester of pregnancy. The receptors were sampled from a female donor in good health, enrolled as a control in a pregnancy study.

The rearrangement uses TRBV30 and TRBJ2-1; D may be TRBD1 (7 bases). Germline-derived CDR1 and CDR2 are GTSNPN and SVGIG (reference sequence). V was trimmed by 1 base and J by 10 bases, leaving 14 bases between them. This CDR3 has 13 amino acids. The CDR3 spells CAWSGHRGGEQFF. The DNA of the CDR3 is TGTGCCTGGAGTGGTCACAGGGGAGGAGAGCAGTTCTTC.

The CDR3 reads CASSQPTGPGNTIYF. The CDR3 bases are TGCGCCAGCAGCCAACCGACAGGGCCTGGAAACACCATATATTTT. The rearrangement links TRBV4-1 to TRBJ1-3; TRBD1 aligns across 7 bases. Losses at the gene ends were 2 bases for V and 2 bases for J; bases not matched to a gene: 3. CDR3 length: 15 residues. Germline V gene data show CDR1 as MGHRA and CDR2 as YSYEKL.

This clone has just a few counts. The V gene is TRBV5-5, the J gene TRBJ2-7, with 12 positions matching TRBD2. This CDR3 contains 17 residues. Germline-derived CDR1 and CDR2 are SGHKS and YYEKEE (reference sequence). Losses at the gene ends were 4 bases for V and 1 base for J; bases not matched to a gene: 9. The CDR3 is CASSPIRLAGESYEQYF. In nucleotides, the CDR3 is TGTGCCAGCAGCCCTATTCGACTAGCGGGGGAATCCTACGAGCAGTACTTC.

CDR3: CASSQDEQVLRTSEQYF. DNA of the CDR3: TGCGCCAGCAGCCAAGACGAACAGGTACTCAGGACGTCGGAGCAGTACTTC. This chain joins TRBV4-1 and TRBJ2-7; D may be TRBD1 (5 bases). The CDR3 has 17 residues. Germline assignment: CDR1 MGHRA and CDR2 YSYEKL. The germline V and J ends were trimmed by 0 bases and 7 bases, with 22 bases remaining between them.

In its sample, this clone was seen a few times. V and J are TRBV30 and TRBJ1-1; weak D call: TRBD1 (5 bases). The germline gives CDR1 GTSNPN, CDR2 SVGIG (reference sequence). This CDR3 has 13 amino acids. Trimming took off 4 bases at V and 0 bases at J, with 9 bases between the two ends. Written as DNA, the CDR3 is TGTGCCTGGAATGGGGCCTTGAACACTGAAGCTTTCTTT. Protein product: CAWNGALNTEAFF.

J is TRBJ2-1 and V is TRBV27; D uncertain. V lost 5 bases and J 5 bases, leaving 4 bases between the germline ends. Germline lookup yields CDR1 MNHEY and CDR2 SMNVEV (reference sequence). This CDR3 spans 11 amino acids. CDR3 in amino acids: CASSVDNEQFF. The CDR3 DNA reads as TGTGCCAGCAGTGTCGACAATGAGCAGTTCTTC.

The V gene is TRBV28, the J gene TRBJ1-2; 10 positions match TRBD1. The CDR3 sequence is 16 residues long. The germline gives CDR1 MDHEN, CDR2 SYDVKM. V was pared by 1 base and J by 4 bases, with 6 bases of the junction left unmatched. CDR3 protein: CASSLLRTGGSYGYTF. The CDR3 DNA sequence: TGTGCCAGCAGTTTATTACGGACAGGGGGATCCTATGGCTACACCTTC.

This chain links TRBV6-1 with TRBJ2-1; 8 nucleotides line up with TRBD2. From germline, CDR1 is MNHNS and CDR2 SASEGT. The CDR3 runs 16 residues. V shed 2 bases, J shed 0 bases, and the junction held 3 bases outside the gene matches. The CDR3 is CASSESGSLSYNEQFF. CDR3 in DNA: TGTGCCAGCAGTGAAAGCGGGAGCCTCTCCTACAATGAGCAGTTCTTC.

The chain has TRBV6-1 and TRBJ2-6, with 8 bases lining up with TRBD1. The J segment lost 0 bases and the V segment lost 4 bases, leaving 2 bases of the junction unmatched. The length of the CDR3 is 16 residues. CDR1 and CDR2 from the germline V gene are MNHNS and SASEGT. The CDR3 loop reads CASSATGGSGANVLTF. DNA of the CDR3: TGTGCCAGCAGTGCAACAGGGGGCTCTGGGGCCAACGTCCTGACTTTC.

The V and J genes are TRBV29-1 and TRBJ1-2; TRBD1 matches 8 bases. J lost 8 bases, V lost 6 bases, and 8 bases had no gene match. The CDR3 runs 12 residues. Germline-derived CDR1 and CDR2 are SQVTM and ANQGSEA. The CDR3 loop reads CSVDDRGAGYTF. The CDR3 DNA reads as TGCAGCGTCGATGACAGGGGAGCGGGCTACACCTTC.

This chain uses TRBV5-4 with TRBJ1-3; D perhaps matches TRBD1 (5 bases). Looked up from germline, CDR1 is SGHNT and CDR2 is YYREEE (reference sequence). The CDR3 covers 14 residues. Trimming took off 3 bases at V and 0 bases at J, with 7 bases between the two ends. For the CDR3, the DNA is TGTGCCAGCAGCTGGAGGGGCTCTGGAAACACCATATATTTT. This gives the protein CASSWRGSGNTIYF. Supplemented by reference TRBV5-4 and TRBJ1-3, the full variable domain reads ETGVTQSPTHLIKTRGQQVTLRCSSQSGHNTVSWYQQALGQGPQFIFQYYREEENGRGNFPPRFSGLQFPNYSSELNVNALELDDSALYLCASSWRGSGNTIYFGEGSWLTVV.

The V call is TRBV7-2, the J call TRBJ1-1; 7 bases align to TRBD1. Losses at the gene ends were 6 bases for V and 7 bases for J; bases not matched to a gene: 8. There are 13 residues in the CDR3. CDR1 is SGHTA and CDR2 is FQGNSA in the germline V gene. As DNA, the CDR3 is TGTGCCAGCAGTCGGACAGGATCCGGTGAAGCTTTCTTT. This translates into CASSRTGSGEAFF.

This chain uses TRBV4-2 with TRBJ2-7; 9 nucleotides match TRBD1. J gave up 3 bases and V 4 bases, and 34 bases lay outside the gene matches. The CDR3 sequence is 24 residues long. Germline loops: CDR1 LGHNA, CDR2 YNFKEQ. CDR3 bases: TGTGCCAGCAGCCCCGGGAACGACCTCGACAGGGGGTCAGCAGTGGAGCTAAGACGCTACGAGCAGTACTTC. This gives the protein CASSPGNDLDRGSAVELRRYEQYF.

This sequence joins TRBV11-2 and TRBJ2-4; D gene unclear. V was pared by 0 bases and J by 0 bases, with 6 bases between. The germline V gene encodes CDR1 SGHAT and CDR2 FQNNGV. There are 15 residues in the CDR3. CDR3 nucleotides: TGTGCCAGCAGCTTAGATCCAGTAGCCAAAAACATTCAGTACTTC. Protein product: CASSLDPVAKNIQYF.

V usage is TRBV11-2 and J usage is TRBJ2-7; D possibly corresponds to TRBD1 (7 bases). The germline V gene encodes CDR1 SGHAT and CDR2 FQNNGV. Trimming took off 4 bases at V and 7 bases at J, with 14 bases between the two ends. The CDR3 runs 13 residues. The CDR3 DNA sequence: TGTGCCAGCAGCTCGCGACAGGGAGGTGAGCAGTACTTC. Its translation is CASSSRQGGEQYF.

This clone was detected only once. The V call is TRBV5-1, the J call TRBJ2-7, with TRBD1 matching over 8 bases. The germline V gene encodes CDR1 SGHRS and CDR2 YFSETQ. With V trimmed by 4 bases and J by 1 base, 4 bases remained unmatched. This CDR3 is built from 14 residues. The CDR3 sequence: CASSPRTGSYEQYF. CDR3 coding DNA: TGCGCCAGCAGCCCCCGGACAGGGTCCTACGAGCAGTACTTC. Filled out from reference TRBV5-1 and TRBJ2-7, the complete variable domain reads KAGVTQTPRYLIKTRGQQVTLSCSPISGHRSVSWYQQTPGQGLQFLFEYFSETQRNKGNFPGRFSGRQFSNSRSEMNVSTLELGDSALYLCASSPRTGSYEQYFGPGTRLTVT.

The gene calls are TRBV15 and TRBJ2-7, with D possibly matching TRBD1 (5 bases). This CDR3 has 15 residues. The germline gives CDR1 LNHNV, CDR2 YYDKDF (reference sequence). V lost 4 bases, J lost 2 bases, and 15 bases lay in between. The CDR3 nucleotides read TGTGCCACCAGCATAGGGGCCGGGCTGACCTACGAGCAGTACTTC. As protein: CATSIGAGLTYEQYF.

J is TRBJ2-3 and V is TRBV9, with a possible D match to TRBD1 (6 bases). CDR1 and CDR2 from the germline V gene are SGDLS and YYNGEE. V lost 3 bases to trimming and J lost 6 bases, with 14 bases between them. The length of the CDR3 is 14 residues. The CDR3 loop is CASSAQRGTDTQYF. In DNA form, the CDR3 reads TGTGCCAGCAGCGCCCAGAGGGGGACCGATACGCAGTATTTT.

Here the CDR3 reads CASSPFRGGTDTQYF. The DNA for the CDR3 is TGTGCCAGCAGCCCCTTTCGGGGGGGCACAGATACGCAGTATTTT. The chain couples TRBV11-2 to TRBJ2-3; 7 nucleotides align to TRBD2. Looked up from germline, CDR1 is SGHAT and CDR2 is FQNNGV. J lost 1 base, V lost 5 bases, and 6 bases had no gene match. The CDR3 spans 15 residues.

The chain carries TRBV6-1 and TRBJ1-6; the D gene is possibly TRBD1 (6 bases). Trimming removed 6 bases from V and 11 bases from J, with 20 bases in between. The CDR3 runs to 15 residues. Germline V gene sequence: CDR1 MNHNS, CDR2 SASEGT. The CDR3 region is CASSLTGRGDPPLHF. DNA of the CDR3: TGTGCCAGCAGCCTCACAGGGAGGGGGGATCCACCCCTCCACTTT.

The gene calls are TRBV4-3 and TRBJ2-1, with TRBD2 matching over 8 bases. This CDR3 spans 17 amino acids. Looked up from germline, CDR1 is LGHNA and CDR2 is YSLEER. The junction had 10 bases not matched to a gene; V was cut back by 0 bases and J by 6 bases. The CDR3, as DNA: TGCGCCAGCAGCCAAGAAGGGCCGGGGGGGCCGAGCAATGAGCAGTTCTTC. Amino acids: CASSQEGPGGPSNEQFF.